These T cell receptor beta chains were read from a single sample in a study of cytomegalovirus exposure and HLA in healthy donors. Profiled with immunoSEQ multiplex PCR; TCRdb holds only in-frame clones, not every one. The data hold about 70,000 clones, with approximately 70% observed a single time. The sample comprised PBMCs. The source of these receptors is a man between 40 and 49 years old in good health and CMV-seropositive. Both conserved end residues are part of each CDR3. Each record gives: D gene, J gene, V gene, clone size, CDR3 DNA, CDR3 protein. The D gene is left open where the match is weak. Part of the rows lack a size; the others show once, few, many or a class for expanded clones.

- TRBJ2-7 TRBV19 - TGTGCCAGTGACACCCTTAGGTATTGTATAGAGCAGTACTTC CASDTLRYCIEQYF
TRBD1 TRBJ2-5 TRBV27 - TGTGCCAGCAGTGAATTCGGGACAGGGGGACGGGAGACCCAGTACTTC CASSEFGTGGRETQYF
TRBD1 TRBJ2-2 TRBV7-9 few TGTGCCAGCAGCCCCCGGGACAGGGCGAACACCGGGGAGCTGTTTTTT CASSPRDRANTGELFF
- TRBJ2-5 TRBV5-1 - TGCGCCAGCAGCTTGGTGGTGGACAACCAAGAGACCCAGTACTTC CASSLVVDNQETQYF
TRBD1 TRBJ1-2 TRBV6-5 - TGTGCCAGCAGTACAAAAACAGGGGACAATGGCTACACCTTC CASSTKTGDNGYTF
- TRBJ2-3 TRBV2 - TGTGCCAGCAGAGACGGGAGAACCACAGATACGCAGTATTTT CASRDGRTTDTQYF
- TRBJ2-1 TRBV4-1 - TGCGCCAGCAGCCAAGGTACTAGTCGGCGCGGGAATGAGCAGTTCTTC CASSQGTSRRGNEQFF
- TRBJ1-2 TRBV6-5 - TGTGCCAGCAAGACGAACCAGGGAAACAACTATGGCTACACCTTC CASKTNQGNNYGYTF
TRBD1 TRBJ1-1 TRBV10-3 - TGTGCCATCAGTGAGTCAAACACAGGGGGCGATGGAGCTTTCTTT CAISESNTGGDGAFF
- TRBJ1-5 TRBV10-3 - TGTGCCATCAGTGATGGGGGGGGAAATCAGCCCCAGCATTTT CAISDGGGNQPQHF
TRBD2 TRBJ2-7 TRBV9 - TGTGCCAGCAGCGTAGCGGGAGGTCCCCCCTACGAGCAGTACTTC CASSVAGGPPYEQYF
- TRBJ2-5 TRBV11-2 - TGTGCCAGCAGCCCCCAGACCGGGACTTTTCAAGAGACCCAGTACTTC CASSPQTGTFQETQYF
TRBD2 TRBJ2-1 TRBV7-9 - TGTGCCAGCAGCCATCGGGACTATTACAATGAGCAGTTCTTC CASSHRDYYNEQFF
- TRBJ2-1 TRBV6-8 - TGTGCCAGCAGTTACCTCCTTAGGGGGGGAGGCCGCGACAATGAGCAGTTCTTC CASSYLLRGGGRDNEQFF
- TRBJ1-1 TRBV28 - TGTGCCAGCAGTTTAGCAGGGGTCACGAACACTGAAGCTTTCTTT CASSLAGVTNTEAFF
TRBD2 TRBJ2-3 TRBV7-9 - TGTGCCAGCAGCTTAGCGTCGGCGGGGGTCGGGGCGGAGACGCAGTATTTT CASSLASAGVGAETQYF
- TRBJ2-3 TRBV6-1 few TGTGCCAGCAGCTTGAGGCTACCCGCGGATACGCAGTATTTT CASSLRLPADTQYF
- TRBJ1-3 TRBV29-1 - TGCAGCGTTGTAGGGGACTCTGGAAACACCATATATTTT CSVVGDSGNTIYF
TRBD1 TRBJ1-1 TRBV27 - TGTGCCAGCAGTTTATTCGGACAGGGTGGCACTGAAGCTTTCTTT CASSLFGQGGTEAFF
TRBD2 TRBJ2-5 TRBV9 - TGTGCCAGCAGCGTATCGGGAGGGGCCCAAGAGACCCAGTACTTC CASSVSGGAQETQYF
TRBD2 TRBJ2-2 TRBV7-2 - TGTGCCAGCGGGACTAGCGGGGACACCGGGGAGCTGTTTTTT CASGTSGDTGELFF
- TRBJ2-1 TRBV5-1 - TGCGCCAGCAGCTTGGATTCTGGCGGAATAGCTGAGTTCTTC CASSLDSGGIAEFF
TRBD1 TRBJ2-5 TRBV29-1 - TGCAGCGCCCCGGGACAGGGGACGGGAGAGCAGTACTTC CSAPGQGTGEQYF
- TRBJ1-2 TRBV19 - TGTGCCAGCCTACAGGGCTATGGCTACACCTTC CASLQGYGYTF
TRBD2 TRBJ2-1 TRBV27 few TGTGCCAGCAGTTTGCCAAGTAGCGGGAGACCCCCCTACAATGAGCAGTTCTTC CASSLPSSGRPPYNEQFF
- TRBJ1-4 TRBV27 - TGTGCCAGCAGTTTCTTGACCACCGGAGGTGAAAAACTGTTTTTT CASSFLTTGGEKLFF
TRBD1 TRBJ2-5 TRBV2 - TGTGCCAGCAGTTCGGGACAGGGGAGCCAAGAGACCCAGTACTTC CASSSGQGSQETQYF
- TRBJ2-1 TRBV5-6 - TGTGCCAGCAGCTTGGTCAGGGGCTACAATGAGCAGTTCTTC CASSLVRGYNEQFF
- TRBJ1-2 TRBV19 few TGTGCCAGTACCTCCGGACAGACTAACTATGGCTACACCTTC CASTSGQTNYGYTF
- TRBJ2-5 TRBV15 - TGTGCCACCAGCAGAGGGCGGGTGGGAGAGGAGACCCAGTACTTC CATSRGRVGEETQYF
TRBD1 TRBJ1-2 TRBV6-5 few TGTGCCAGCAGACCCGACAGGGTTGAGGGCTACACCTTC CASRPDRVEGYTF
TRBD2 TRBJ2-2 TRBV4-1 - TGCGCCAGCAGCCAAGGGGGCGGGGGGTCGGGAACCGGGGAGCTGTTTTTT CASSQGGGGSGTGELFF
- TRBJ2-7 TRBV2 - TGTGCCAGCAGTGACTCGGGTTACGAGCAGTACTTC CASSDSGYEQYF
TRBD2 TRBJ2-1 TRBV18 - TGTGCCAGCTCACTAGACGGGAGGGCCAATGAGCAGTTCTTC CASSLDGRANEQFF
- TRBJ2-2 TRBV15 - TGTGCCACCAGCGAACAGGGTTTCGGCACCGGGGAGCTGTTTTTT CATSEQGFGTGELFF
- TRBJ1-1 TRBV6-5 - TGTGCCAGCAGTGAGGCCTTAAGTTCGGCAGCTTTCTTT CASSEALSSAAFF
- TRBJ2-5 TRBV5-4 - TGTGCCAGCAGCTTCGTAGGTACGGGAGAGACCCAGTACTTC CASSFVGTGETQYF
TRBD2 TRBJ2-1 TRBV7-3 - TGTGCCAGCAGCCGATTAGCGGGAGTTGGGGCCAATGAGCAGTTCTTC CASSRLAGVGANEQFF
TRBD2 TRBJ2-5 TRBV7-9 once TGTGCCAGCAGCATGATAGCGGGAGAGACCCAGTACTTC CASSMIAGETQYF
TRBD1 TRBJ1-2 TRBV5-4 - TGTGCCAGCAGCACGGACAGGTCGAGGGGCTACACCTTC CASSTDRSRGYTF
- TRBJ2-5 TRBV1 - TGCACCAGCAGCCAGGAGAGCCCTGGGACTACCGACCCCCAAGAGACCCAGTACTTC CTSSQESPGTTDPQETQYF
TRBD2 TRBJ2-3 TRBV6-4 few TGTGCCAGCAGTGAAGGGACTAGCGCAGATACGCAGTATTTT CASSEGTSADTQYF
- TRBJ2-2 TRBV19 few TGTGCCAGTAGTATGGGAGGGGGAGTAGCCGGGGAGCTGTTTTTT CASSMGGGVAGELFF
- TRBJ1-2 TRBV7-9 few TGTTCCAGCAGCACCTCGGACAGCCACTACACCTTC CSSSTSDSHYTF
- TRBJ2-2 TRBV19 - TGTGCCACCAGGGGTGGGCGGTACGCCGGGGAGCTGTTTTTT CATRGGRYAGELFF
- TRBJ2-5 TRBV4-2 - TGTGCCAGCAGCCAAGAACTAGTTTCAGGCGAGACCCAGTACTTC CASSQELVSGETQYF